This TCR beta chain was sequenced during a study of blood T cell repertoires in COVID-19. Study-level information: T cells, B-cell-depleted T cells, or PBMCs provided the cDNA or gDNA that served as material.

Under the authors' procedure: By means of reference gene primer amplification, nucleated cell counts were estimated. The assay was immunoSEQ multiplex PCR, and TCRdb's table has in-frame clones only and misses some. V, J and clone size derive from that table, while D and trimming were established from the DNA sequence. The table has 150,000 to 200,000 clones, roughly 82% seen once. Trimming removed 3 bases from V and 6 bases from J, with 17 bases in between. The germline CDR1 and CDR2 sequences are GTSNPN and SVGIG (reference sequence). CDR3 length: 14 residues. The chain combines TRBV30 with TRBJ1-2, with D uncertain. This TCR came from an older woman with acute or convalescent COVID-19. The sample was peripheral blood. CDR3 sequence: CAWSPAHSGDGYTF. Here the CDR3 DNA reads TGTGCCTGGAGCCCAGCCCACTCCGGGGATGGCTACACCTTC. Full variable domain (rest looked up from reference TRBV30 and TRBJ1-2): SQTIHQWPATLVQPVGSPLSLECTVEGTSNPNLYWYRQAAGRGLQLLFYSVGIGQISSEVPQNLSASRPQDRQFILSSKKLLLSDSGFYLCAWSPAHSGDGYTFGSGTRLTVV.